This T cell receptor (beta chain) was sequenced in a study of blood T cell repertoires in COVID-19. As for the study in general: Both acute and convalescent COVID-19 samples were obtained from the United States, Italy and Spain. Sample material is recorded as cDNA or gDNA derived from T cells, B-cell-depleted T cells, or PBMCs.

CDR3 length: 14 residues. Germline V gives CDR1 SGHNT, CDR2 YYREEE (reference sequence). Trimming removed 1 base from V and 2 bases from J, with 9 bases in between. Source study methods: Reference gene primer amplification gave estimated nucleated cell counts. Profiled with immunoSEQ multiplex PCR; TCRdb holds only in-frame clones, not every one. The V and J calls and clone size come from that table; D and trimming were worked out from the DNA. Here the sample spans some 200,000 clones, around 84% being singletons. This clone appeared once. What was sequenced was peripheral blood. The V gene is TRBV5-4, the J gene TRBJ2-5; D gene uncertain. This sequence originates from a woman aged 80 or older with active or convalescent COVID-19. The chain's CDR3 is CASSLSARQETQYF. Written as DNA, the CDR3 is TGTGCCAGCAGCTTGAGTGCCAGGCAAGAGACCCAGTACTTC.